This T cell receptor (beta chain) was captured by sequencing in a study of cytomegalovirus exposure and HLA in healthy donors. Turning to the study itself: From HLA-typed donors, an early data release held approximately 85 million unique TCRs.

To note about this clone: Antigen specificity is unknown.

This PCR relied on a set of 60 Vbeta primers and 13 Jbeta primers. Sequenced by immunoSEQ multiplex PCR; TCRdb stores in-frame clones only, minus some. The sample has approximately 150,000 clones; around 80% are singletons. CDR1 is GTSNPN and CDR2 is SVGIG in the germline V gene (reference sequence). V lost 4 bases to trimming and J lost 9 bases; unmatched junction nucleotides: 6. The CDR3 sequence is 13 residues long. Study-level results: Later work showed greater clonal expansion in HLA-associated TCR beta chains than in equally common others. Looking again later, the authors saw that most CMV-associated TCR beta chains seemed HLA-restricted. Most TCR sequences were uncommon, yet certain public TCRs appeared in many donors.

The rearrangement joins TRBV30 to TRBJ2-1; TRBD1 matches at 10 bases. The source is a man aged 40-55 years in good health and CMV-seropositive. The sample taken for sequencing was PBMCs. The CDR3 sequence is CAWTDRGRIEQFF. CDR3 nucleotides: TGTGCCTGGACAGACAGGGGGCGGATTGAGCAGTTCTTC. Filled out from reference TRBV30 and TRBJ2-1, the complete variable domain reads SQTIHQWPATLVQPVGSPLSLECTVEGTSNPNLYWYRQAAGRGLQLLFYSVGIGQISSEVPQNLSASRPQDRQFILSSKKLLLSDSGFYLCAWTDRGRIEQFFGPGTRLTVL.